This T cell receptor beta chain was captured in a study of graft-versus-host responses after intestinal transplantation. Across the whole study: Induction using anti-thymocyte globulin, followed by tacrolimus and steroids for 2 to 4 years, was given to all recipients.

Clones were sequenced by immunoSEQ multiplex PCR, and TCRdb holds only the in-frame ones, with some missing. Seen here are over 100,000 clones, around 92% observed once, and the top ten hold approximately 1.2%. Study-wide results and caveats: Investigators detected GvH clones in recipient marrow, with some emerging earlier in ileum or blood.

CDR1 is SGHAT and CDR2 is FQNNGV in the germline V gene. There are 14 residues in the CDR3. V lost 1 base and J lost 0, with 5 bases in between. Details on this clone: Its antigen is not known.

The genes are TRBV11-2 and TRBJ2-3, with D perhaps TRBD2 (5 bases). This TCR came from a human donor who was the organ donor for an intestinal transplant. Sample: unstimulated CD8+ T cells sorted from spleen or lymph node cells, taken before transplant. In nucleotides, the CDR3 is TGTGCCAGCAGCTTAGGGACTAGCACAGATACGCAGTATTTT. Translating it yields CASSLGTSTDTQYF.